The rows below give T cell receptor beta chains drawn from one sample of a study of blood T cell repertoires in COVID-19. This table comes from immunoSEQ multiplex PCR, and its TCRdb copy is limited to in-frame clones, with some not included. The table lists around 60,000 clones, around 87% of them singletons. Sequences were obtained from peripheral blood. Every receptor here comes from a human donor in a cohort sampled during active COVID-19. Each CDR3 is given with its conserved first and last residue.

>TRBJ1-4|TRBV4-2
CASSQDGISEKLFF
>TRBJ1-1|TRBV7-9
CASSVQGNTEAFF
>TRBJ2-7|TRBV28
CASSLREGRRFYEQYF
>TRBJ1-3|TRBV9
CASSVAPRDFGNTIYF
>TRBJ1-2|TRBV6-2/TRBV6-3
CASSLRTGRGYTF
>TRBJ1-2|TRBV6-5
CAGGQGIPNYGYTF
>TRBJ2-5|TRBV5-1
CASSFRGAQETQYF
>TRBJ2-7|TRBV5-1
CASSFSKQGGEQYF
>TRBJ1-5|TRBV28
CASRGGYKNQPQHF
>TRBJ2-7|TRBV7-2
CASSPTSLSYEQYF
>TRBJ1-2|TRBV2
CASRLDSKAGYTF
>TRBJ2-1|TRBV28
CASSRTYGEQFF
>TRBJ1-4|TRBV19
CASRPGQGNEKLFF
>TRBJ2-7|TRBV7-2
CASSARQIGEQYF
>TRBJ2-1|TRBV7-7
CASSVGLAGRDEQFF
>TRBJ2-2|TRBV3-1/TRBV3-2
CASSQGYRGGGELFF
>TRBJ1-2|TRBV9
CASSVLWTGGIRGYTF
>TRBJ1-1|TRBV7-9
CASSIRQADYTEAFF
>TRBJ2-5|TRBV12-3/TRBV12-4
CASSFMETQYF
>TRBJ2-7|TRBV10-2
CATGQGFGEQYF
>TRBJ2-7|TRBV13
CASSSGQGVDEQYF
>TRBJ1-2|TRBV28
CASSSRPFHYGYTF
>TRBJ1-1|TRBV29-1
CSPSGGAFF
>TRBJ2-5|TRBV5-1
CASSLGSGQETQYF
>TRBJ2-7|TRBV27
CASSLLGTGGYEQYF
>TRBJ2-5|TRBV6-5
CAGGQGETQYF
>TRBJ2-2|TRBV7-8
CASSLAPTSGAGERTGELFF
>TRBJ2-7|TRBV7-2
CASSLTSGRNEQYF
>TRBJ2-2|TRBV6-5
CASIRQGTTGELFF
>TRBJ2-2|TRBV5-1
CASSLASENTGELFF
>TRBJ2-7|TRBV27
CASSPGTRSEQYF
>TRBJ2-6|TRBV28
CASSGQGAISGANVLTF
>TRBJ2-1|TRBV28
CASRGQSYNEQFF
>TRBJ2-7|TRBV7-3
CASSSPDSGNYEQYF
>TRBJ1-5|TRBV7-8
CASSLGGQASLPNQPQHF
>TRBJ2-7|TRBV18
CASSPPEGLAGGEQYF
>TRBJ2-1|TRBV7-9
CASSRGTNSYNEQFF
>TRBJ2-5|TRBV4-2
CASSLSAGAQETQYF